These 10 T cell receptor beta chains originate from one sample sequenced in a study of shared clonotypes between healthy human individuals (dated by TCRdb to the early 2020s). Library prep was done by the immunoSEQ multiplex PCR assay. TCRdb re-hosts the immuneACCESS table, in-frame sequences only. Its copies lack some clones; in the studies checked, an unresolved V gene accounts for under half of them, and the cause for the rest is not known. The sample data list roughly 2,000,000 clones, and just under 95% of these were observed just once. Clones ranked in the top ten supply more than 1.5% of the sample. CD8 naive samples were CD45RO-negative cells positively selected for CCR7, giving a CD45RA+CCR7+ population that excluded TemRA cells. The specimen was naive CD8+ T cells from PBMCs. Interpreted using the paper, the cell subset or site label stands for: CD45RA+CCR7+. The source is a man between 18 and 29 years old in good health. Some clones in this sample may be carry-over from other donors' samples.

The chain employs TRBV2 and TRBJ2-5; D is unclear. Trimming stripped 5 bases from V and 5 bases from J, with 9 bases between. Germline V gene lookup returns CDR1 SNHLY and CDR2 FYNNEI. The length of the CDR3 is 12 residues. CDR3 sequence: CASSSAQETQYF. For the CDR3, the DNA is TGTGCCAGCAGTTCCGCGCAGGAGACCCAGTACTTC.

This clone has a handful of counts. The CDR3 nucleotides read TGCAGCGTCGCCGGGACAACGGACTATGGCTACACCTTC. This codes for CSVAGTTDYGYTF. The chain is built from TRBV29-1 and TRBJ1-2, with a possible D match to TRBD1 (6 bases). V was clipped by 6 bases and J by 3 bases, with 14 bases between them. Germline loops: CDR1 SQVTM, CDR2 ANQGSEA. This CDR3 is built from 13 residues.

V and J are TRBV29-1 and TRBJ2-3; maybe TRBD2 (5 bases). V gave up 3 bases and J gave up 0 bases, with 16 bases separating them. Germline V gives CDR1 SQVTM, CDR2 ANQGSEA. The CDR3 totals 16 residues. The CDR3 region has the DNA TGCAGCGTTGACCGGAGGTTCGAAACTAGCACAGATACGCAGTATTTT. It is translated as CSVDRRFETSTDTQYF.

The chain employs TRBV11-2 and TRBJ2-7; tentatively, D is TRBD2 (7 bases). Trimming took 8 bases from V and 9 from J, leaving 11 bases between them. This CDR3 contains 10 residues. The germline CDR1 and CDR2 sequences are SGHAT and FQNNGV. The CDR3 loop reads CASGGALQYF. The CDR3, as DNA: TGTGCCAGCGGGGGGGCTCTGCAGTACTTC.

There are a few counts of this clone. Other DNA sequences in this specimen translate into the identical CDR3. The rearrangement links TRBV10-3 to TRBJ1-5; tentatively, D is TRBD1 (5 bases). The CDR3 has 13 amino acids. Germline CDR1 and CDR2: ENHRY and SYGVKD. V dropped 3 bases and J dropped 4 bases, with 7 bases sitting between them. The DNA for the CDR3 is TGTGCCATCAGTGAAGGGGCTAATCAGCCCCAGCATTTT. It specifies CAISEGANQPQHF.

This clone was counted once. The chain joins TRBV28 to TRBJ1-5, with unresolved D. V was trimmed by 6 bases and J by 0 bases, leaving 12 bases between them. Germline CDR1 is MDHEN and CDR2 is SYDVKM. The CDR3 is 15 amino acids. CDR3 protein: CASSPQVHSNQPQHF. CDR3 nucleotide sequence: TGTGCCAGCAGCCCCCAGGTCCATAGCAATCAGCCCCAGCATTTT.

For this clone: Germline is not matched at one junction end, which may reflect a read error. The V and J genes are TRBV28 and TRBJ2-1; 11 bases map to TRBD2. Per the germline V gene, CDR1 is MDHEN and CDR2 is SYDVKM. The CDR3 consists of 16 residues. CDR3 sequence (DNA): TGTGCCAGCAGTTTGATAGCGGGAGGGTACTACGATGAGCAGTTCTTC. Translating it yields CASSLIAGGYYDEQFF.

Only one count was recorded for this clone. The chain couples TRBV30 to TRBJ2-3, with TRBD2 as a possible D gene (6 bases). The CDR3 contains 13 residues. V gave up 0 bases and J gave up 5 bases, with 9 bases separating them. The V gene's germline CDR1 is GTSNPN and CDR2 SVGIG (reference sequence). CDR3: CAWSVGGRDTQYF. The CDR3 nucleotides are TGTGCCTGGAGTGTAGGAGGGAGAGATACGCAGTATTTT.

The gene calls are TRBV9 and TRBJ2-7, with TRBD1 as a possible D gene (5 bases). The CDR3 spans 13 residues. Germline V CDR1 and CDR2: SGDLS, YYNGEE. V was shortened by 4 bases and J by 0 bases, with 8 bases between the two germline ends. Here the CDR3 DNA reads TGTGCCAGCAGCCCAGGGTTCTCCTACGAGCAGTACTTC. Its protein product is CASSPGFSYEQYF.

The chain links TRBV6-5 to TRBJ2-1, with D unresolved. Germline V gives CDR1 MNHEY, CDR2 SVGAGI. CDR3 length equals 12 residues. V lost 8 bases to trimming and J lost 7 bases, with 12 bases between them. CDR3 DNA sequence: TGTGCCAGCGGGTGGATGAGTAATGAGCAGTTCTTC. Its translation: CASGWMSNEQFF.